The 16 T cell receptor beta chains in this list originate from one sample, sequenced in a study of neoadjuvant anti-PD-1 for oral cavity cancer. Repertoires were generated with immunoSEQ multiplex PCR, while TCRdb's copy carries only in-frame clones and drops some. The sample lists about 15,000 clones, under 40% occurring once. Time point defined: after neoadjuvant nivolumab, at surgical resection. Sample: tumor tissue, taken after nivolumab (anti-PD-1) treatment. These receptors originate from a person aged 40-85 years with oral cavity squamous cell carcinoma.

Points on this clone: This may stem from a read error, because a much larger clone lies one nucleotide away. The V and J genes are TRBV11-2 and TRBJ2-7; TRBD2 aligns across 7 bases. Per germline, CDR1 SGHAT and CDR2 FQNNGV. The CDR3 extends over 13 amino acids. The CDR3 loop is CASSQDGGYEQYF. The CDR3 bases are TGCGCCAGCAGCCAAGACGGGGGGTACGAGCAGTACTTC.

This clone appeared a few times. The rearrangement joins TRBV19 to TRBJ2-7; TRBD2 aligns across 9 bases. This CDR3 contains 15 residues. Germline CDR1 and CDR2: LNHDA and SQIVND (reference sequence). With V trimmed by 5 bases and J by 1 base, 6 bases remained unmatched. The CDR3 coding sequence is TGTGCCAGTAGTCAGCTTAGCGGGGGATCCTACGAGCAGTACTTC. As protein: CASSQLSGGSYEQYF. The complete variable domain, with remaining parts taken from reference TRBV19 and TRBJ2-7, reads DGGITQSPKYLFRKEGQNVTLSCEQNLNHDAMYWYRQDPGQGLRLIYYSQIVNDFQKGDIAEGYSVSREKKESFPLTVTSAQKNPTAFYLCASSQLSGGSYEQYFGPGTRLTVT.

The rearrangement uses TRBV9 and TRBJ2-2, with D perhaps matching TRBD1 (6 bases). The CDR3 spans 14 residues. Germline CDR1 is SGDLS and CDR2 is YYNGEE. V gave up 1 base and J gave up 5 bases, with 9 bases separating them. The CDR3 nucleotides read TGTGCCAGCAGCGTATGGGGGCGAACCGGGGAGCTGTTTTTT. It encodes CASSVWGRTGELFF.

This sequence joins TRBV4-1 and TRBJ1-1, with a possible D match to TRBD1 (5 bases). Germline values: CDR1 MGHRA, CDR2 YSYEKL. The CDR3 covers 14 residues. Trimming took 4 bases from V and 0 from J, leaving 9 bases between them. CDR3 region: CASSPTAMNTEAFF. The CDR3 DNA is TGCGCCAGCAGCCCGACAGCTATGAACACTGAAGCTTTCTTT.

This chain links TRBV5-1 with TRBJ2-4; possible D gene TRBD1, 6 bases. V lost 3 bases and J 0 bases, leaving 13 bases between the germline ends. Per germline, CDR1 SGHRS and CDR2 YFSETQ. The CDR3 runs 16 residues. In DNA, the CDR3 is TGCGCCAGCAGCTCCGGACAGTTCTTAGCCAAAAACATTCAGTACTTC. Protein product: CASSSGQFLAKNIQYF.

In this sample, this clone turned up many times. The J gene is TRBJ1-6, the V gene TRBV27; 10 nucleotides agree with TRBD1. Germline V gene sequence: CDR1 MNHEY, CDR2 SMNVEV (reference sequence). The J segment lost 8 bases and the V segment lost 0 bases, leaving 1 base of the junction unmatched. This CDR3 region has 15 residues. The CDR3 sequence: CASSLSGQGYSPLHF. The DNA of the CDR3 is TGTGCCAGCAGTTTATCGGGACAGGGGTATTCACCCCTCCACTTT.

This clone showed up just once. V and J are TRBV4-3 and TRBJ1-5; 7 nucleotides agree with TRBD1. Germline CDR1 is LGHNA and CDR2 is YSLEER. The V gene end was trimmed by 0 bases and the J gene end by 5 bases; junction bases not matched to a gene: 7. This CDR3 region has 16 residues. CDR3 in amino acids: CASSQDTGVEDQPQHF. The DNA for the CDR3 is TGCGCCAGCAGCCAAGATACAGGGGTTGAGGATCAGCCCCAGCATTTT.

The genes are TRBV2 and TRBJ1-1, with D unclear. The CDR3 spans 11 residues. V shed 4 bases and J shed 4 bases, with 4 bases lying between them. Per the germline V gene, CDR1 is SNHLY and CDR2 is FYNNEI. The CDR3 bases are TGTGCCAGCAGTGGTGGCACTGAAGCTTTCTTT. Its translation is CASSGGTEAFF.

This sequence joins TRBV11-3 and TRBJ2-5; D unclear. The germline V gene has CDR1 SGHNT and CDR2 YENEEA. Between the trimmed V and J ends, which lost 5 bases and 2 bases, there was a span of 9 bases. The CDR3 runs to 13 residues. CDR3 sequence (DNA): TGTGCCAGCAGCCATACGGATCAAGAGACCCAGTACTTC. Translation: CASSHTDQETQYF. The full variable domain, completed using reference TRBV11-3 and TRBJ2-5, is EAGVVQSPRYKIIEKKQPVAFWCNPISGHNTLYWYLQNLGQGPELLIRYENEEAVDDSQLPKDRFSAERLKGVDSTLKIQPAELGDSAVYLCASSHTDQETQYFGPGTRLLVL.

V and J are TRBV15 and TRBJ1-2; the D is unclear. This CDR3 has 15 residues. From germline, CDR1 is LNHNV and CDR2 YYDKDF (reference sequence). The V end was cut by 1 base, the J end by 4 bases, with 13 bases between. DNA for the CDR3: TGTGCCACCAGCAGAGGGTTCGGCAGATCCTATGGCTACACCTTC. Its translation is CATSRGFGRSYGYTF.

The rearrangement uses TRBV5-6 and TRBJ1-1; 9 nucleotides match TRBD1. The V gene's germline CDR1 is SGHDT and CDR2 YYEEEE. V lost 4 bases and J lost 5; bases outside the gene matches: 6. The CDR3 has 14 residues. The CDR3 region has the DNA TGTGCCAGCAGCCTACAGGGGGCACGGACTGAAGCTTTCTTT. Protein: CASSLQGARTEAFF.

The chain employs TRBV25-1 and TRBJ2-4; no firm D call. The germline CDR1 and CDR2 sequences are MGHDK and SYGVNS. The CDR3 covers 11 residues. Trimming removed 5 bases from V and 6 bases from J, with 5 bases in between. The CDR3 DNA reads TGTGCCAGCAGTTACAGAAACATTCAGTACTTC. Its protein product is CASSYRNIQYF.

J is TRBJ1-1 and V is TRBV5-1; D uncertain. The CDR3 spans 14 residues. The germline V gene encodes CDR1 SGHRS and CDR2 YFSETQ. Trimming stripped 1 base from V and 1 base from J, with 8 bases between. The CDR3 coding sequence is TGCGCCAGCAGCTTGCTACAAGCGAACACTGAAGCTTTCTTT. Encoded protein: CASSLLQANTEAFF.

The CDR3 loop is CASSESTGVDQPQHF. The DNA of the CDR3 is TGTGCCAGCAGTGAATCTACAGGGGTGGATCAGCCCCAGCATTTT. The chain uses TRBV25-1 and TRBJ1-5; 7 bases fit TRBD1. The V and J ends lost 1 base and 5 bases, in that order; junction bases with no gene match: 5. Germline V gene lookup returns CDR1 MGHDK and CDR2 SYGVNS. The CDR3 extends over 15 amino acids. Using reference TRBV25-1 and TRBJ1-5 for the parts outside the CDR3, the full variable domain is EADIYQTPRYLVIGTGKKITLECSQTMGHDKMYWYQQDPGMELHLIHYSYGVNSTEKGDLSSESTVSRIRTEHFPLTLESARPSHTSQYLCASSESTGVDQPQHFGDGTRLSIL.

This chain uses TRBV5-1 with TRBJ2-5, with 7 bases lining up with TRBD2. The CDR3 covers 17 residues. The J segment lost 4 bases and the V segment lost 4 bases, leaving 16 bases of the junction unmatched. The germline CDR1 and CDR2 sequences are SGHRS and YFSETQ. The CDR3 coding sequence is TGCGCCAGCAGCCTCAACCCTAGCGGACAAGGTCGAGAGACCCAGTACTTC. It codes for CASSLNPSGQGRETQYF.

The CDR3 DNA reads as TGTGCCAGCAGTTTCGGGACACTCGAAAAACTGTTTTTT. Translating gives CASSFGTLEKLFF. V is TRBV27 and J is TRBJ1-4; possibly TRBD1 for D (6 bases). CDR1 is MNHEY and CDR2 is SMNVEV in the germline V gene (reference sequence). V was trimmed by 3 bases and J by 8 bases, leaving 10 bases between them. The CDR3 extends over 13 amino acids. The entire variable domain, with the rest obtained from reference TRBV27 and TRBJ1-4, is as follows: EAQVTQNPRYLITVTGKKLTVTCSQNMNHEYMSWYRQDPGLGLRQIYYSMNVEVTDKGDVPEGYKVSRKEKRNFPLILESPSPNQTSLYFCASSFGTLEKLFFGSGTQLSVL.